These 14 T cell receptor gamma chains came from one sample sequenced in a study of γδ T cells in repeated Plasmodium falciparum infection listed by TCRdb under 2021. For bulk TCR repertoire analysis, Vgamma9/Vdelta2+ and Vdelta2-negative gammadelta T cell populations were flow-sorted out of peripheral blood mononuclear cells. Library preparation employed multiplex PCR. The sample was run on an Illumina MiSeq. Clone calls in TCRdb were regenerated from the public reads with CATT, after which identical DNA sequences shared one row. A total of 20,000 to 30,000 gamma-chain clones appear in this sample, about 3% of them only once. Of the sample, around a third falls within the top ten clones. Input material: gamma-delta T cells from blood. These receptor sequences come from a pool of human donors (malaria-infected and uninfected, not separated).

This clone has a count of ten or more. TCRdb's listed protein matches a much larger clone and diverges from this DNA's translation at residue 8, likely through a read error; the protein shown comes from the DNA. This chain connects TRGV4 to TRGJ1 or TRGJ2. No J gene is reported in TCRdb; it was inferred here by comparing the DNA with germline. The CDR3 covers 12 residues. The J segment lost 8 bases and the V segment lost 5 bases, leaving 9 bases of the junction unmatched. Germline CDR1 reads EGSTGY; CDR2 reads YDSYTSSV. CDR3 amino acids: CATWVAVDKKLF. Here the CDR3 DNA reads TGTGCCACCTGGGTCGCCGTGGATAAGAAACTCTTT.

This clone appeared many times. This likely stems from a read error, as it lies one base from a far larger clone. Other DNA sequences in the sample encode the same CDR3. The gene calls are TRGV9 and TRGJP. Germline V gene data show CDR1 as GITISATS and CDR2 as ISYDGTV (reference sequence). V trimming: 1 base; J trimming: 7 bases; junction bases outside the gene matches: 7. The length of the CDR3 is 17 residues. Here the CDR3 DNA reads TGTGCCTTGTGGGAGGTCCTCCAGGAGTTGGGCAAAAAAATCAAGGTATTT. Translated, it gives CALWEVLQELGKKIKVF.

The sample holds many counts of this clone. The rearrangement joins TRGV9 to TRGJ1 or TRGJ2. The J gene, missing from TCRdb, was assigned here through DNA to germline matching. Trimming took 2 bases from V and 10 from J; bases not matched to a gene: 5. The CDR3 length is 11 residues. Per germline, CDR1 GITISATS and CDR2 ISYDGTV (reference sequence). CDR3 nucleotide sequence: TGTGCCTTGTGGGAGGCAATAAAGAAACTCTTT. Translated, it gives CALWEAIKKLF.

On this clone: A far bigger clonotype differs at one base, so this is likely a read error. CDR3 residues: CATWDAGKLF. For the CDR3, the DNA is TGTGCCACCTGGGACGCTGGGAAACTCTTT. The V and J genes are TRGV2 and TRGJ1 or TRGJ2. TCRdb gives no J gene; it was assigned here by matching the DNA to germline. The germline V gene has CDR1 EGSNGY and CDR2 YDSYNSKV. The CDR3 runs to 10 residues. V shed 2 bases, J shed 12 bases, and the junction held 4 bases outside the gene matches.

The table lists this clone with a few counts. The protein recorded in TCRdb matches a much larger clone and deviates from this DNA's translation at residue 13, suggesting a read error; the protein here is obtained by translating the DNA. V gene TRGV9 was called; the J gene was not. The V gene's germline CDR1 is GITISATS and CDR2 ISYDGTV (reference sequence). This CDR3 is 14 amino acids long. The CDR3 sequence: CALWPITPIWFKTF. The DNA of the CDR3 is TGTGCCTTGTGGCCCATTACCCCCATTTGGTTCAAGACATTT.

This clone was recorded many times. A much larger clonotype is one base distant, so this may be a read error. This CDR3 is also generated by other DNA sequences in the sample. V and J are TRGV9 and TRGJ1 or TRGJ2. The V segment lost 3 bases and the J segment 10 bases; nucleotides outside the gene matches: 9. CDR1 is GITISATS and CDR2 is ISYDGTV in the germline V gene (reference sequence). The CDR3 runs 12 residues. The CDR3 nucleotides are TGTGCCTTGTGGGAGCCCGTGCCCAAGAAACTCTTT. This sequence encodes CALWEPVPKKLF.

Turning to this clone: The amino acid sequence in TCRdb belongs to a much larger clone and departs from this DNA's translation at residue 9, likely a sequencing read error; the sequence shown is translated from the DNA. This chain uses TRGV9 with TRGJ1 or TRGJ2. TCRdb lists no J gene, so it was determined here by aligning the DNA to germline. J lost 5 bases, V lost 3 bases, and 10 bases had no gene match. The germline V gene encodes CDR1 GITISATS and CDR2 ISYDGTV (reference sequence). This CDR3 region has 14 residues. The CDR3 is CALWETQDHYKKLF. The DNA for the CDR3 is TGTGCCTTGTGGGAGACCCAGGATCATTATAAGAAACTCTTT.

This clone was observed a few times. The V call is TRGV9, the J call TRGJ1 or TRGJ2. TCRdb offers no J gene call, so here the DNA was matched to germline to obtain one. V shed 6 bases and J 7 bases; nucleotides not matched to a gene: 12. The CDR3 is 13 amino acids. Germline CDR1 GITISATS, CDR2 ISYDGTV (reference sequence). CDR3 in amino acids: CALWRCESYKKLF. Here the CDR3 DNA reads TGTGCCTTGTGGAGGTGCGAATCCTATAAGAAACTCTTT.

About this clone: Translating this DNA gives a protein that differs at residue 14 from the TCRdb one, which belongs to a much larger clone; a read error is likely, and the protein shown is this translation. The CDR3 DNA sequence: TGTGCCTTGTGGGAGACCACCCCAGAGTTGGGCAAAAAAAGCAAGGTATTT. Its translation: CALWETTPELGKKSKVF. The chain joins TRGV9 to TRGJP. Here the J gene came from matching the DNA to germline, since TCRdb omits it. This CDR3 is 17 amino acids long. Germline V gives CDR1 GITISATS, CDR2 ISYDGTV (reference sequence).

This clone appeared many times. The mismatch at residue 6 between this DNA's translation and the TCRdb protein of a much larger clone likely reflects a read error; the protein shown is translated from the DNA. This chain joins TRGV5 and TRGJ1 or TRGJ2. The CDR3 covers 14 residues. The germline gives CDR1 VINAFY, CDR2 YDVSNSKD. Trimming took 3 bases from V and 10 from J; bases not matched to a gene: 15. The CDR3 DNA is TGTGCCACCTGGGACTGGCCCCCACAGCGGAAGAAACTCTTT. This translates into CATWDWPPQRKKLF.

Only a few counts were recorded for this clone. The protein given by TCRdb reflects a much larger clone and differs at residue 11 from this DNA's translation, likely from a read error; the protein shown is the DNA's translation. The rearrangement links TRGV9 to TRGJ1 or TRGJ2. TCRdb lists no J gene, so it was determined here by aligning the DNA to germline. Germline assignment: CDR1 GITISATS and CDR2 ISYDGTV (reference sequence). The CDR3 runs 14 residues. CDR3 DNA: TGTGCCTTGTGGGAGGTGCATGGGAGTTATATGAAACTCTTT. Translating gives CALWEVHGSYMKLF.

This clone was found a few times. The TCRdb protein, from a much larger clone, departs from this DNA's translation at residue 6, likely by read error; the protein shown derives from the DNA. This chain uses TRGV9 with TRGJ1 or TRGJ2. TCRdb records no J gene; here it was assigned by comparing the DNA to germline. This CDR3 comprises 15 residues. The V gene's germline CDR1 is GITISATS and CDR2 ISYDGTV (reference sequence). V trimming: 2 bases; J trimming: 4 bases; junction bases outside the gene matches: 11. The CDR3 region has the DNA TGTGCCTTGTGGGAGGCGCATGGGACGTATTATAAGAAACTCTTT. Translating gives CALWEAHGTYYKKLF.

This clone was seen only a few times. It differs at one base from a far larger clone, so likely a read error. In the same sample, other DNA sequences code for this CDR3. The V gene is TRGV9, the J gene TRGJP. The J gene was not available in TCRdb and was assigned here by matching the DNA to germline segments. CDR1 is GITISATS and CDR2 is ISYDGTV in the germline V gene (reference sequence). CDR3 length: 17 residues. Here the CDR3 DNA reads TGTGCTTTGTGGGAGGTGCGAAAAGAGTTGGGCAAAAAAATCAAGGTATTT. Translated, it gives CALWEVRKELGKKIKVF.

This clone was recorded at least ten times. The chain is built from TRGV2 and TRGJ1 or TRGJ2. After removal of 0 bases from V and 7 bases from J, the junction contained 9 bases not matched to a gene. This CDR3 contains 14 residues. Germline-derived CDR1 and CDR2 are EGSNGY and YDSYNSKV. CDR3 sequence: CATWDGLKGYKKLF. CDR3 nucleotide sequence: TGTGCCACCTGGGACGGGCTCAAGGGGTATAAGAAACTCTTT.